These 9 T cell receptor beta chains originate from one sample sequenced in a study of cytomegalovirus exposure and HLA in healthy donors. PCR amplification relied on 60 Vbeta primers (plus 13 Jbeta primers). The protocol was immunoSEQ multiplex PCR, while the TCRdb copy is restricted to in-frame clones and leaves out a portion. Of under 200,000 clones in the sample, 77% were seen once. Sample: PBMCs. Every receptor here comes from a woman in her thirties in good health and CMV-seronegative.

This chain uses TRBV6-6 with TRBJ2-3; the D gene is possibly TRBD2 (6 bases). CDR1 and CDR2 from the germline V gene are MNHNY and SVGAGI (reference sequence). The CDR3 spans 16 residues. V lost 10 bases to trimming and J lost 1 base, with 21 bases between them. As DNA, the CDR3 is TGTGCCATCTCATGGACGGGAGCGGCGCGCACAGATACGCAGTATTTT. Residues: CAISWTGAARTDTQYF.

The chain uses TRBV6-1 and TRBJ1-1; D gene ambiguous. The ends were cut back, 4 bases at V and 0 bases at J, with 21 bases in the middle. This CDR3 has 18 amino acids. Germline assignment: CDR1 MNHNS and CDR2 SASEGT. The DNA of the CDR3 is TGTGCCAGCAGTGTCATGATGGCAATACTAAGTATGAACACTGAAGCTTTCTTT. Translated: CASSVMMAILSMNTEAFF.

The chain couples TRBV6-5 to TRBJ2-7; D may be TRBD1 (5 bases). Trimming took off 2 bases at V and 2 bases at J, with 10 bases between the two ends. The germline V gene encodes CDR1 MNHEY and CDR2 SVGAGI. This CDR3 comprises 14 residues. The CDR3 protein is CASSYAGWAYEQYF. DNA for the CDR3: TGTGCCAGCAGTTACGCAGGGTGGGCCTACGAGCAGTACTTC.

This sequence joins TRBV6-6 and TRBJ1-1; D is undetermined. Germline V gene data show CDR1 as MNHNY and CDR2 as SVGAGI (reference sequence). The CDR3 sequence is 13 residues long. The germline V and J ends were trimmed by 6 bases and 1 base, with 9 bases remaining between them. CDR3 region: CASSPNSNTEAFF. DNA for the CDR3: TGTGCCAGCAGCCCCAATTCGAACACTGAAGCTTTCTTT.

V is TRBV2 and J is TRBJ1-1; 8 bases fit TRBD1. Per the germline V gene, CDR1 is SNHLY and CDR2 is FYNNEI. The junction had 8 bases not matched to a gene; V was cut back by 1 base and J by 7 bases. The CDR3 has 15 residues. CDR3 region: CASSEEGQVGDEAFF. The CDR3 region has the DNA TGTGCCAGCAGTGAAGAGGGACAGGTTGGGGATGAAGCTTTCTTT.

The V gene is TRBV28, the J gene TRBJ2-2, with D possibly TRBD1 on 5 matching bases. CDR1 and CDR2 (germline): MDHEN, SYDVKM. The V and J ends lost 6 bases and 7 bases respectively, with 12 bases between them. This CDR3 is built from 13 residues. The CDR3 DNA sequence: TGTGCCAGCAGCCTAGGGGTCGGCGGGGAGCTGTTTTTT. This codes for CASSLGVGGELFF.

This chain connects TRBV15 to TRBJ2-7; 9 nucleotides line up with TRBD1. The CDR3 sequence is 15 residues long. V trimming: 0 bases; J trimming: 5 bases; junction bases outside the gene matches: 5. The V gene's germline CDR1 is LNHNV and CDR2 YYDKDF (reference sequence). CDR3 sequence: CATSRDFGQGNEQYF. DNA for the CDR3: TGTGCCACCAGCAGAGATTTTGGACAGGGGAACGAGCAGTACTTC.

The chain carries TRBV9 and TRBJ2-1, with D tentatively TRBD1 (6 bases). This CDR3 region has 16 residues. Looked up from germline, CDR1 is SGDLS and CDR2 is YYNGEE. Trimming shortened V by 3 bases and J by 6 bases, and 19 bases separated the two germline ends. The CDR3: CASSGPTQDSANEQFF. The CDR3 region has the DNA TGTGCCAGCAGCGGACCCACTCAGGACAGTGCCAATGAGCAGTTCTTC.

The V gene is TRBV9, the J gene TRBJ1-5; weak D call: TRBD1 (5 bases). Germline-derived CDR1 and CDR2 are SGDLS and YYNGEE. Trimming shortened V by 0 bases and J by 7 bases, and 14 bases separated the two germline ends. The CDR3 is 15 amino acids. The chain's CDR3 is CASSVGMGLEQPQHF. In nucleotides, the CDR3 is TGTGCCAGCAGCGTAGGGATGGGGCTGGAACAGCCCCAGCATTTT.